Sequencing of this T cell receptor beta chain was carried out in a study of radiation and T cells in renal cell carcinoma. Notes on the study in general: Irradiated tumors had higher TCR clonality than control tumors.

The ends were cut back, 7 bases at V and 0 bases at J, with 12 bases in the middle. This CDR3 comprises 15 residues. The V gene's germline CDR1 is SNHLY and CDR2 FYNNEI. The treatment was: treatment-naive control, cytoreductive nephrectomy. Repertoires were generated with immunoSEQ multiplex PCR, while TCRdb's copy carries only in-frame clones and drops some. Seen here are about 23,000 clones, roughly 64% observed once, and the top ten hold under 25%. This clone was counted a few times. What it recognizes is unknown. The source is a man between 40 and 49 years old with renal cell carcinoma. Sample: tumor tissue, taken from a patient whose treatment was nephrectomy without radiotherapy. The rearrangement links TRBV2 to TRBJ1-4, with D possibly TRBD1 on 6 matching bases. The CDR3 DNA reads TGTGCCAGCAATCCAAGGACAGCAACTAATGAAAAACTGTTTTTT. This sequence encodes CASNPRTATNEKLFF.